This T cell receptor (beta chain) was captured by sequencing in a study of T cells after yellow fever vaccination. The CDR3 runs to 12 residues. V lost 0 bases and J lost 15, with 12 bases in between. Germline-derived CDR1 and CDR2 are SEHNR and FQNEAQ (reference sequence). The study made its TCR cDNA through 5'RACE template switching. That step introduced a universal primer site along with UMIs. TCRdb re-called the 5' RACE reads with MiXCR, one entry per CDR3 protein. Altogether hundreds of thousands of distinct CDR3 sequences are present, less than 15% being singletons, with the ten largest covering roughly 13%.

Material: PBMCs, obtained on the day of the yellow fever booster vaccination. This sequence joins TRBV7-9 and TRBJ2-1, with D possibly matching TRBD2 (5 bases). This TCR derives from a man aged 25 to 40 who received the YFV17D yellow fever vaccine. CDR3 in amino acids: CASSLARTSLFF. As DNA, the CDR3 is TGTGCCAGCAGCTTAGCGAGAACTAGTTTGTTCTTC.